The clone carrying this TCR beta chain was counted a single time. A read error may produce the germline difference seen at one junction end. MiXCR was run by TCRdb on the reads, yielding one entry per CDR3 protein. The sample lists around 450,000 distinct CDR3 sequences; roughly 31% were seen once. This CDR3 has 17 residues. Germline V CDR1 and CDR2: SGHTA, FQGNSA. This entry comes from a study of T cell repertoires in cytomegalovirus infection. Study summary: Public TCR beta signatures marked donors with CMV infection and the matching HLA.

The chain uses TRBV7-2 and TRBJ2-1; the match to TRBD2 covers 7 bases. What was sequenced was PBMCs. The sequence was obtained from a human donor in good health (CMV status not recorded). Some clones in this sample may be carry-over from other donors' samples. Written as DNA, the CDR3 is TGCGCCAGCAGCTTACCTGGAGGGACTACCCCCTACAAGGAGCAGTTCTTC. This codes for CASSLPGGTTPYKEQFF.